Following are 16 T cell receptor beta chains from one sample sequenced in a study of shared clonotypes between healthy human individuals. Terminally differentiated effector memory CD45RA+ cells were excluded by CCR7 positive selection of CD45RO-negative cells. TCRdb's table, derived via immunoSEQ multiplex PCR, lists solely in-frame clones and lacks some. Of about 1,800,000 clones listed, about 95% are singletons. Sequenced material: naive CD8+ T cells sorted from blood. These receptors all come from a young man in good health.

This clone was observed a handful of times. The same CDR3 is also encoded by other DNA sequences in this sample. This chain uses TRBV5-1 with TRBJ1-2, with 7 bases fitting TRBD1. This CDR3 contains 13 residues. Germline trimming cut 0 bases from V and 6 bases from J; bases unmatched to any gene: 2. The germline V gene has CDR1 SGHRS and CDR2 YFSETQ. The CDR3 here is CASSLGQGDGYTF. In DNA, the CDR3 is TGCGCCAGCAGCTTGGGACAGGGTGATGGCTACACCTTC.

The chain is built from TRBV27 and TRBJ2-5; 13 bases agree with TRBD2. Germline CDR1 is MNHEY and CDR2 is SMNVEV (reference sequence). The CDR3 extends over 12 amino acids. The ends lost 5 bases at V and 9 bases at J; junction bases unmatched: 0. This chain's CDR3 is CASSGLAGAQYF. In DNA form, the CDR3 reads TGTGCCAGCAGTGGACTAGCGGGGGCCCAGTACTTC.

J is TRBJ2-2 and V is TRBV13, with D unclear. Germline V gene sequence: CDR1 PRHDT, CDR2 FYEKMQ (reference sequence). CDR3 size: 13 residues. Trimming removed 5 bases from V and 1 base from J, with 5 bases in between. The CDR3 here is CASSLLNTGELFF. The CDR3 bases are TGTGCCAGCAGCCTGCTGAACACCGGGGAGCTGTTTTTT.

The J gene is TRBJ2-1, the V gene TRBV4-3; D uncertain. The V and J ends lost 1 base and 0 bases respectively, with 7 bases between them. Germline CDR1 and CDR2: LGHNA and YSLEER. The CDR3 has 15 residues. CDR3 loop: CASSQATSSYNEQFF. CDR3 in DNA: TGCGCCAGCAGCCAAGCGACGAGCTCCTACAATGAGCAGTTCTTC.

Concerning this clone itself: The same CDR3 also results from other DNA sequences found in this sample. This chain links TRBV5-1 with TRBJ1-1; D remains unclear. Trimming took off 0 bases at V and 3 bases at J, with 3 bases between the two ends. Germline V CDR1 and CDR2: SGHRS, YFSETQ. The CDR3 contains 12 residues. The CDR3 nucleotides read TGCGCCAGCAGCTTGGTGGACACTGAAGCTTTCTTT. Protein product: CASSLVDTEAFF.

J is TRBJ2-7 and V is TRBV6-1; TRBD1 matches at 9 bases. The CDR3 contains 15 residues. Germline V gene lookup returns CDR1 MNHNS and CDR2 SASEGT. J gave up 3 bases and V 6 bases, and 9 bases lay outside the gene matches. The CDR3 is CASSLGQGLNYEQYF. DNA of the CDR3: TGTGCCAGCAGCCTGGGACAGGGTTTAAACTACGAGCAGTACTTC.

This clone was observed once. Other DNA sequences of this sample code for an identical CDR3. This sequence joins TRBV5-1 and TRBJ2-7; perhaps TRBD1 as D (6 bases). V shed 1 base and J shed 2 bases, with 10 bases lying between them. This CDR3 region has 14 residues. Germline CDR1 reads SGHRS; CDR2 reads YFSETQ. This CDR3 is CASSLRAGAYEQYF. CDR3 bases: TGCGCCAGCAGCTTGAGGGCAGGGGCCTACGAGCAGTACTTC.

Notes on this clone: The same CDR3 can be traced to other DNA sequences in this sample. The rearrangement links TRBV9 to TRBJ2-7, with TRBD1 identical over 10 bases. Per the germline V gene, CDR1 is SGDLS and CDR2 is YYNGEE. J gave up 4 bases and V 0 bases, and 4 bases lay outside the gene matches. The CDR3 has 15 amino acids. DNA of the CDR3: TGTGCCAGCAGCGTAGAAGGACAGGGGGGTTACGAGCAGTACTTC. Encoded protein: CASSVEGQGGYEQYF.

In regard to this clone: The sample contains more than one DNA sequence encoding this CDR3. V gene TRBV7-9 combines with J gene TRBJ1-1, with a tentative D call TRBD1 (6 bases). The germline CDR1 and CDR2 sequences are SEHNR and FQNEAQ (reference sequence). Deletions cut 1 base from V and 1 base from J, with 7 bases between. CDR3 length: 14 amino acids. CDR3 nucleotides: TGTGCCAGCAGCTTAGGAGGGGGGAACACTGAAGCTTTCTTT. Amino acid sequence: CASSLGGGNTEAFF.

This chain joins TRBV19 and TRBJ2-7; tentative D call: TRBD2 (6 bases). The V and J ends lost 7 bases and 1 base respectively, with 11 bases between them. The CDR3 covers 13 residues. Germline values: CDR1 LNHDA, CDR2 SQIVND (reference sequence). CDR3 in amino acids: CASMSGTSYEQYF. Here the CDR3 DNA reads TGTGCCAGTATGTCCGGGACTTCCTACGAGCAGTACTTC.

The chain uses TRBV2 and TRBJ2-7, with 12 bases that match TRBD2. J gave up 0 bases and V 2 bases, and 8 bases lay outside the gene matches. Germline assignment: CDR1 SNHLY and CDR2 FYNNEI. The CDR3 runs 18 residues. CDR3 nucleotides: TGTGCCAGCAGTGAATGGGGACTAGCGGGCGAAAGCTCCTACGAGCAGTACTTC. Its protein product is CASSEWGLAGESSYEQYF.

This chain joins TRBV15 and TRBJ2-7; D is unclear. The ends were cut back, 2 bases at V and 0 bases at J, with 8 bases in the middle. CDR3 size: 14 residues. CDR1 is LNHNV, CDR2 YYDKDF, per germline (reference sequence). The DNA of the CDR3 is TGTGCCACCAGCAGAAGTGGTGGCTCCTACGAGCAGTACTTC. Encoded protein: CATSRSGGSYEQYF. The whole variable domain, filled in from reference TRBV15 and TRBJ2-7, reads DAMVIQNPRYQVTQFGKPVTLSCSQTLNHNVMYWYQQKSSQAPKLLFHYYDKDFNNEADTPDNFQSRRPNTSFCFLDIRSPGLGDTAMYLCATSRSGGSYEQYFGPGTRLTVT.

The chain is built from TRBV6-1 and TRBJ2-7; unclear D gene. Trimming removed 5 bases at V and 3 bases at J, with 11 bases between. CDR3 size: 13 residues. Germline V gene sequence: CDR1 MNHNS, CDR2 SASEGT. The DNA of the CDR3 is TGTGCCAGCAGTACCAGGTTCCTCTACGAGCAGTACTTC. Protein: CASSTRFLYEQYF.

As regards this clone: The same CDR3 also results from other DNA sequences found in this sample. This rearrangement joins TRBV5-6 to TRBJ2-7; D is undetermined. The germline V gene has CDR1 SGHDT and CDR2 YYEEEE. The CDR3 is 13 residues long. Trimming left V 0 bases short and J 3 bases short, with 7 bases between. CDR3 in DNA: TGTGCCAGCAGCTTGGGTCAGCTCTACGAGCAGTACTTC. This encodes CASSLGQLYEQYF.

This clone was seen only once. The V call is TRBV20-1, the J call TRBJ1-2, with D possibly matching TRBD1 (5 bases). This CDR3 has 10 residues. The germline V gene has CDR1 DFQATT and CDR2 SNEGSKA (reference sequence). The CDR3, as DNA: TGCAGGGGAGGGGTCTATGGCTACACCTTC. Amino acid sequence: CRGGVYGYTF.

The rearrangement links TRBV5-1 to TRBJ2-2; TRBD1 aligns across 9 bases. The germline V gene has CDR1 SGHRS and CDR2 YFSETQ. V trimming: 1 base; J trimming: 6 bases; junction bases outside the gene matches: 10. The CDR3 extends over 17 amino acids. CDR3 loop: CASSLIPGTGKAGELFF. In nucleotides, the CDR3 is TGCGCCAGCAGCTTGATTCCCGGGACAGGGAAAGCCGGGGAGCTGTTTTTT.